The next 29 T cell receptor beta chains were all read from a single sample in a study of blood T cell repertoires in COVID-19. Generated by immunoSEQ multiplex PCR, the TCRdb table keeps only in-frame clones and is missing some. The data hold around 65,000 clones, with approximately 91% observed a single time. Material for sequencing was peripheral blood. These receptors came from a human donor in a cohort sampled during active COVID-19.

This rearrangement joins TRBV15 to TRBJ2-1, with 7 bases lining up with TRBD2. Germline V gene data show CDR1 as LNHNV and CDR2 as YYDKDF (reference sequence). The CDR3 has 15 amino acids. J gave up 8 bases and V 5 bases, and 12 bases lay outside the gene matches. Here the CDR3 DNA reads TGTGCCACCAGCCGTAGACTAGCAAAGGTGGATGAGCAGTTCTTC. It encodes CATSRRLAKVDEQFF.

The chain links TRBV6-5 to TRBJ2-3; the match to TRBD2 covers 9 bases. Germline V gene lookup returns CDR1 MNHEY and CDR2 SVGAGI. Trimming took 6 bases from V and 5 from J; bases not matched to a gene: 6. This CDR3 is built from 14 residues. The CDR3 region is CASRDSGRLDTQYF. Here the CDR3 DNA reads TGTGCCAGCAGAGATAGCGGGAGATTAGATACGCAGTATTTT.

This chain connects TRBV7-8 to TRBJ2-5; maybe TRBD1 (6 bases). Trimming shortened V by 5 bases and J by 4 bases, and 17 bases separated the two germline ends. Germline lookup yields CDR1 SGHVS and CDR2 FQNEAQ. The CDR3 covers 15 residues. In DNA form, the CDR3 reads TGTGCCAGCAGCCCTGGGGTACAGGGAAGAGAGACCCAGTACTTC. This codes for CASSPGVQGRETQYF.

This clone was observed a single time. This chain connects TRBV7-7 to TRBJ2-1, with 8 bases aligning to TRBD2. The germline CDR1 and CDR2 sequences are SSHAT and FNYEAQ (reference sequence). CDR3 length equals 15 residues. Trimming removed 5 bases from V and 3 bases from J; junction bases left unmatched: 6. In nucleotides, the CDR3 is TGTGCCAGCAGCCCAACTAGCGGAGGCTACAATGAGCAGTTCTTC. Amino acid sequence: CASSPTSGGYNEQFF.

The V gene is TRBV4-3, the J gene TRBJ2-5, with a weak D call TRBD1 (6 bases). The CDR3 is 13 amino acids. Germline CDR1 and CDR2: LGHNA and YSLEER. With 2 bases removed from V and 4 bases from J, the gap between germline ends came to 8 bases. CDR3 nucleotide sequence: TGCGCCAGCAGCCAAATCAGGGGAGAGACCCAGTACTTC. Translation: CASSQIRGETQYF.

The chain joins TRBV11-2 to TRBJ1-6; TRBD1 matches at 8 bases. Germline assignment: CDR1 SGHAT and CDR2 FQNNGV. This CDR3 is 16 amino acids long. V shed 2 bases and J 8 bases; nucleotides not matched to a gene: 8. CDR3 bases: TGTGCCAGCAGCTTATCAGGGGGCGTAGGATATTCACCCCTCCACTTT. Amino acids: CASSLSGGVGYSPLHF.

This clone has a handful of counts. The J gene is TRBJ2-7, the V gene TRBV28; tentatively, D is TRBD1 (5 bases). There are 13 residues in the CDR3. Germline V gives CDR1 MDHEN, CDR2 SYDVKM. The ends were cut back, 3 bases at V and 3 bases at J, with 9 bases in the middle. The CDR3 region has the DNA TGTGCCAGCAGTTTCGACAGAAACTACGAGCAGTACTTC. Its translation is CASSFDRNYEQYF.

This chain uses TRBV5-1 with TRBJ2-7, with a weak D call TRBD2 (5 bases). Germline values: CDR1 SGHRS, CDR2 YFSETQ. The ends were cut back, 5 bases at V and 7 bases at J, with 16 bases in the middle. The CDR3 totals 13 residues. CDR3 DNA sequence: TGCGCCAGCAGGGAGGCTTTCAGTGGGGAGCAGTACTTC. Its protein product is CASREAFSGEQYF.

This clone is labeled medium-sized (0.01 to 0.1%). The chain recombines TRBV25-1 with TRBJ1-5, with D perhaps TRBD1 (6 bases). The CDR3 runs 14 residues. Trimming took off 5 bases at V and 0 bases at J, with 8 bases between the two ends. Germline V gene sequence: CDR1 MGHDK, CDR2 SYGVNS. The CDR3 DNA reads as TGTGCCAGCAGTACGACAGGTAGCAATCAGCCCCAGCATTTT. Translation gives CASSTTGSNQPQHF.

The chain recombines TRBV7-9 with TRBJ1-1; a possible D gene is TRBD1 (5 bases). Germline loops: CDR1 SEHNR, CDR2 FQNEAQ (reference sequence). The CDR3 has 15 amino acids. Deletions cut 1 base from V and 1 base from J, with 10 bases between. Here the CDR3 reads CASSLDGGGNTEAFF. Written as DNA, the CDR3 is TGTGCCAGCAGCTTAGATGGGGGAGGGAACACTGAAGCTTTCTTT.

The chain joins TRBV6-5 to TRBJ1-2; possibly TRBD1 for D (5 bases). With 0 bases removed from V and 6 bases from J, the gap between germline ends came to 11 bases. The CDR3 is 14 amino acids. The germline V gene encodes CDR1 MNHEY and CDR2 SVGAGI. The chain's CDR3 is CASSYSGQGDGYTF. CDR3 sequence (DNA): TGTGCCAGCAGTTACTCTGGCCAGGGTGATGGCTACACCTTC.

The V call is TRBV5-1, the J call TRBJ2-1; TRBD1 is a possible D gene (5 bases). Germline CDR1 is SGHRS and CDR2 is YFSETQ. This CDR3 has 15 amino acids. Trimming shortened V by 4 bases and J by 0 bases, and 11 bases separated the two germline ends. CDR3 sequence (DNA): TGCGCCAGCAGCCAAGGGGCGAGCTCCTACAATGAGCAGTTCTTC. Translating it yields CASSQGASSYNEQFF.

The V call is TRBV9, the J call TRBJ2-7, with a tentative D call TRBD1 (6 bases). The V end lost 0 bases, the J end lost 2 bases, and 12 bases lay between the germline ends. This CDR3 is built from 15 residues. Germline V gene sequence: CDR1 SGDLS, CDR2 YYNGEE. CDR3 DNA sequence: TGTGCCAGCAGCGTAGATGGCGACAGGCCCTACGAGCAGTACTTC. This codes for CASSVDGDRPYEQYF.

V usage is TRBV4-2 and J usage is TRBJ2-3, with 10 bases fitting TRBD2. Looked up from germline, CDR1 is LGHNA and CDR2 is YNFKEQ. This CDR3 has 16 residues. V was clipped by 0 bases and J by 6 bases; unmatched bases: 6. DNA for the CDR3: TGTGCCAGCAGCCAAGAGGGACTAGCGACAGGTGATACGCAGTATTTT. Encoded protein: CASSQEGLATGDTQYF.

The CDR3 region has the DNA TGTGCCATCGCTGCCCCTACTCTAGTTACCGGGGAGCTGTTTTTT. Translation: CAIAAPTLVTGELFF. The chain is built from TRBV10-3 and TRBJ2-2; no definite D call. The CDR3 is 15 amino acids. Trimming stripped 8 bases from V and 5 bases from J, with 18 bases between. CDR1 ENHRY and CDR2 SYGVKD come from the germline V gene.

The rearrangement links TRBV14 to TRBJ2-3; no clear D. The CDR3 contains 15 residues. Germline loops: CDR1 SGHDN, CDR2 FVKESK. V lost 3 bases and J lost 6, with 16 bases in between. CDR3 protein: CASSHRTPPADTQYF. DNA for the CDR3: TGTGCCAGCAGCCATCGAACCCCTCCCGCGGATACGCAGTATTTT.

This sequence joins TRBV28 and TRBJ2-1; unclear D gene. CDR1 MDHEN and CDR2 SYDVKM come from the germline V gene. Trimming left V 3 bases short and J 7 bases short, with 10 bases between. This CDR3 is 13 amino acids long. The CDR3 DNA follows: TGTGCCAGCAGTTTTCAACTTACGAATGAGCAGTTCTTC. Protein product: CASSFQLTNEQFF.

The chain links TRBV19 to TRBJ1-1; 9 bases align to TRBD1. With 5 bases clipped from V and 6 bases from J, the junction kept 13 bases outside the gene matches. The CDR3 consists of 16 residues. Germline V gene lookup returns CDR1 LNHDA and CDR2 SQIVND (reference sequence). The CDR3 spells CASSALRGTGKAEAFF. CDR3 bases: TGTGCCAGTAGTGCCCTCCGCGGGACAGGGAAGGCTGAAGCTTTCTTT.

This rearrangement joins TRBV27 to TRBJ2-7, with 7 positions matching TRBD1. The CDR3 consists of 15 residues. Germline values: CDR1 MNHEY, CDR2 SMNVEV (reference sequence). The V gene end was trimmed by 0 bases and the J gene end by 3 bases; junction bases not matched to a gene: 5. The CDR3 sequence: CASSLSGDSFYEQYF. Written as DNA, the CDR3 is TGTGCCAGCAGTTTATCGGGGGACAGCTTCTACGAGCAGTACTTC.

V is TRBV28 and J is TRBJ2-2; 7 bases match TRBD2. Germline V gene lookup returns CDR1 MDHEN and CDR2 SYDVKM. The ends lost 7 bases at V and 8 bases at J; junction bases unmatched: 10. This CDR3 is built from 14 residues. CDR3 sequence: CASTSSGGTGELFF. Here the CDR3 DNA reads TGTGCCAGCACTTCCTCGGGAGGAACGGGGGAGCTGTTTTTT.

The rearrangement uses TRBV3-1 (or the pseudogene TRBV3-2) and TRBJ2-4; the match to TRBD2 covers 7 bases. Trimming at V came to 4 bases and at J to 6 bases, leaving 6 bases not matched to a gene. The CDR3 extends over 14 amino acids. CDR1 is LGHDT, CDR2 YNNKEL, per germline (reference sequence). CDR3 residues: CASSRGLDRNIQYF. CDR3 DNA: TGTGCCAGCAGCCGAGGACTAGATAGAAACATTCAGTACTTC.

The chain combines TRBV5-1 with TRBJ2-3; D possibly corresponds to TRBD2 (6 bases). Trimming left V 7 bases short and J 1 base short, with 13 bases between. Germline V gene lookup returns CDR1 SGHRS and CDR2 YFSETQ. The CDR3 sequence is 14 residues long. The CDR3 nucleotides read TGCGCCAGCGGCGGGACGTTTGGCACAGATACGCAGTATTTT. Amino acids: CASGGTFGTDTQYF. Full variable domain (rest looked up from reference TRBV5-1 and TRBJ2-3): KAGVTQTPRYLIKTRGQQVTLSCSPISGHRSVSWYQQTPGQGLQFLFEYFSETQRNKGNFPGRFSGRQFSNSRSEMNVSTLELGDSALYLCASGGTFGTDTQYFGPGTRLTVL.

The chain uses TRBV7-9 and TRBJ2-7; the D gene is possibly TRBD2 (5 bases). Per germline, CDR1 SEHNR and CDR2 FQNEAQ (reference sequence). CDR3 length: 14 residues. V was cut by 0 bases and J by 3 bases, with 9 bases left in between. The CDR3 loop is CASSLAGEHYEQYF. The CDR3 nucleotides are TGTGCCAGCAGCTTAGCGGGAGAGCACTACGAGCAGTACTTC.

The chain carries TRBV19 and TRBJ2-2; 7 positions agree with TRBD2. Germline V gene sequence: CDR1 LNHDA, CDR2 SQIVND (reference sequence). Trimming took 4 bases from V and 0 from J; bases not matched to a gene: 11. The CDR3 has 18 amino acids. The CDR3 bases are TGTGCCAGTAGTACGATAACCAAGGGAGGGGCGAACACCGGGGAGCTGTTTTTT. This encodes CASSTITKGGANTGELFF.

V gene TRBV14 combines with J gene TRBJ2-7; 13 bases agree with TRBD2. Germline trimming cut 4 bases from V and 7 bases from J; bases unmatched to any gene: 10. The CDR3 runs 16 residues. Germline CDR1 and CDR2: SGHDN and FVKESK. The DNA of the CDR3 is TGTGCCAGCAGCCGTAATGGACTAGCGGGAGAATGGGAGCAGTACTTC. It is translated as CASSRNGLAGEWEQYF.

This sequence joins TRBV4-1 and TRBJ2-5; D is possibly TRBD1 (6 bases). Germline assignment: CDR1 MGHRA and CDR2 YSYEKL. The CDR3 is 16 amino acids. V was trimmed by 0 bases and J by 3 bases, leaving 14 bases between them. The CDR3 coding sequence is TGCGCCAGCAGCCAAGAGAGTTGGGGGCGCAAAGAGACCCAGTACTTC. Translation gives CASSQESWGRKETQYF.

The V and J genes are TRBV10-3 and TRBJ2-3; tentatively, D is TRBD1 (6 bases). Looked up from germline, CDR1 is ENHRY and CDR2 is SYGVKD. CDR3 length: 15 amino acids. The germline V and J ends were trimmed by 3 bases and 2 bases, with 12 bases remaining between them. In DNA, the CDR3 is TGTGCCATCAGTGATTATACAGGGACCACAGATACGCAGTATTTT. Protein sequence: CAISDYTGTTDTQYF.

The CDR3 protein is CASSFYTTGSGTEAFF. In DNA form, the CDR3 reads TGCGCCAGCAGCTTTTACACGACAGGGTCGGGCACTGAAGCTTTCTTT. The gene calls are TRBV5-1 and TRBJ1-1, with 7 bases that match TRBD1. There are 16 residues in the CDR3. V was pared by 2 bases and J by 4 bases, with 11 bases of the junction left unmatched. The germline V gene encodes CDR1 SGHRS and CDR2 YFSETQ.

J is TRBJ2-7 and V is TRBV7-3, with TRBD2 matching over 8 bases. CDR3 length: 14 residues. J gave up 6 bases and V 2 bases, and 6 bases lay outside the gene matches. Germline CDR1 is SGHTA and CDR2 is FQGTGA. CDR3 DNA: TGTGCCAGCAGCTTACCGGCGGGAGGCCGCGAGCAGTACTTC. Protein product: CASSLPAGGREQYF.